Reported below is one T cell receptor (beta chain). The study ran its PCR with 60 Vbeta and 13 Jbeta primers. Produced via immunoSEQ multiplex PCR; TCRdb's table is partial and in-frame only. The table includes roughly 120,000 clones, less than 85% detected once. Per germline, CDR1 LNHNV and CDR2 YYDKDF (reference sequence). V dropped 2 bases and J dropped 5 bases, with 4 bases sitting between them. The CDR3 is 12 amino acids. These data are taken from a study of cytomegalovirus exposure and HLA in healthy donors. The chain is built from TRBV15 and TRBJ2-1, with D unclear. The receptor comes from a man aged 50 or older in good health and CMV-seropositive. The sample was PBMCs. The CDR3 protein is CATSRPNNEQFF. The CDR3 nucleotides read TGTGCCACCAGCAGACCTAACAATGAGCAGTTCTTC.